Listed below are T cell receptor beta chains from one sample, sequenced in a study of blood T cell repertoires in COVID-19. TCRdb's copy holds only in-frame clones and misses some; the assay was immunoSEQ multiplex PCR. This sample has about 26,000 clones, with 90% found just once. The sequenced sample was peripheral blood. These receptors were obtained from a human donor in a cohort sampled during active COVID-19. Each CDR3 is given with its conserved first and last residue. D genes are given only for firm matches. Clone size is given for some rows only: seen once, a few or many times, or a class if the clone is expanded.

V	size	D	J	CDR3	DNA
TRBV6-2/TRBV6-3	once	TRBD2	TRBJ2-1	CASSSGGAGVHNEQFF	TGTGCCAGCAGTTCCGGCGGGGCGGGAGTCCACAATGAGCAGTTCTTC
TRBV6-2/TRBV6-3	-	TRBD2	TRBJ2-1	CASSILAGGNEQFF	TGTGCCAGCAGTATTTTAGCGGGAGGAAATGAGCAGTTCTTC
TRBV6-2/TRBV6-3	-	TRBD1	TRBJ2-2	CASSYWGQGVTGELFF	TGTGCCAGCAGTTACTGGGGACAGGGGGTCACCGGGGAGCTGTTTTTT
TRBV11-2	-	TRBD1	TRBJ1-4	CASSSIPGQGPIANEKLFF	TGTGCCAGCAGCTCCATCCCGGGACAGGGACCTATAGCTAATGAAAAACTGTTTTTT
TRBV18	-	-	TRBJ1-5	CASSPLQGGQPQHF	TGTGCCAGCTCACCGCTACAGGGCGGTCAGCCCCAGCATTTT
TRBV5-1	few	-	TRBJ2-7	CASSLTSSYEQYF	TGCGCCAGCAGCCTTACCAGCTCCTACGAGCAGTACTTC
TRBV3-1/TRBV3-2	-	-	TRBJ2-5	CASTEGEETQYF	TGTGCCAGCACCGAGGGGGAAGAGACCCAGTACTTC
TRBV29-1	-	-	TRBJ1-3	CSVVGGSGNTIYF	TGCAGCGTTGTGGGGGGCTCTGGAAACACCATATATTTT
TRBV6-5	-	-	TRBJ1-3	CASSLNYNSGNTIYF	TGTGCCAGCAGTCTCAACTATAACTCTGGAAACACCATATATTTT
TRBV6-5	-	TRBD2	TRBJ2-7	CASSYSTSGTYEQYF	TGTGCCAGCAGTTACTCCACTAGCGGAACCTACGAGCAGTACTTC
TRBV3-1/TRBV3-2	-	-	TRBJ1-1	CASSLRRGGGTEAFF	TGTGCCAGCAGCCTTCGGAGGGGGGGCGGCACTGAAGCTTTCTTT
TRBV2	-	-	TRBJ1-1	CASSKSLNTEAFF	TGTGCCAGCAGTAAGAGTTTGAACACTGAAGCTTTCTTT
TRBV11-2	-	-	TRBJ2-7	CASSPLRYEQYF	TGTGCCAGCAGCCCCCTCAGGTACGAGCAGTACTTC
TRBV12-5	-	-	TRBJ2-7	CARSPETPWREQYF	TGTGCTAGGTCTCCGGAGACCCCTTGGCGGGAGCAGTACTTC
TRBV6-2/TRBV6-3	-	-	TRBJ1-1	CASSYSTGLEAFF	TGTGCCAGCAGTTACTCGACTGGCCTTGAAGCTTTCTTT
TRBV19	-	-	TRBJ2-7	CASRRTANTYEQYF	TGTGCCAGTAGGAGGACAGCGAACACCTACGAGCAGTACTTC
TRBV6-2/TRBV6-3	-	-	TRBJ1-2	CASSYGTPRDLYGYTF	TGTGCCAGCAGTTACGGGACTCCTAGGGACCTCTATGGCTACACCTTC
TRBV18	-	TRBD1	TRBJ2-6	CASSNKEIGQASGANVLTF	TGTGCCAGCTCGAACAAAGAGATCGGACAGGCTTCTGGGGCCAACGTCCTGACTTTC
TRBV7-2	-	-	TRBJ2-5	CASSVVGKETQYF	TGTGCCAGCAGCGTGGTGGGCAAGGAGACCCAGTACTTC
TRBV3-1/TRBV3-2	-	-	TRBJ1-1	CASSRDTRGTEAFF	TGTGCCAGCAGTCGGGACACGAGAGGCACTGAAGCTTTCTTT
TRBV14	-	-	TRBJ1-3	CASSQAVFGNTIYF	TGTGCCAGCAGCCAAGCCGTTTTTGGAAACACCATATATTTT
TRBV5-1	-	-	TRBJ2-7	CASSLLSAIGGNSYEQYF	TGCGCCAGCAGCTTGTTATCCGCGATAGGCGGGAATTCCTACGAGCAGTACTTC
TRBV6-6	-	-	TRBJ1-3	CASSDSGNTIYF	TGTGCCAGCAGTGACAGTGGAAACACCATATATTTT
TRBV18	-	TRBD1	TRBJ2-2	CASSLDRITGELFF	TGTGCCAGCTCACTGGACAGGATCACCGGGGAGCTGTTTTTT
TRBV27	-	TRBD1	TRBJ2-3	CASSDRGRTDTQYF	TGTGCCAGCAGCGACAGGGGGAGGACAGATACGCAGTATTTT